The rows below give T cell receptor beta chains drawn from one sample of a study of monozygotic twins with cystic fibrosis. Repertoires were generated with immunoSEQ multiplex PCR, while TCRdb's copy carries only in-frame clones and drops some. Among approximately 27,000 clones listed, roughly nine tenths were seen once. The sequenced sample consisted of blood. Receptor source: a girl aged 2 to 9 with cystic fibrosis. The CDR3 runs from the conserved cysteine through the conserved F or W.

CDR3aa | v_gene
CASSPQTTRGGATGELFF | TRBV2
CASSQDPGGNSPLHF | TRBV4-2
CASSLPRAMGQDSGNTIYF | TRBV11-1
CASSEQINYGYTF | TRBV6-1
CASSPAGARKPTDTQYF | TRBV7-2
CSGPRAGEQFF | TRBV20-1
CASSPLRGAGSNQPQHF | TRBV4-1
CASSLVTGYEQYF | TRBV5-1
CASSQVSSGAYEQYF | TRBV4-2
CASTRGPGTAVTGTEAFF | TRBV2
CASSLSGGPVEQFF | TRBV19
CASRETSSSTDTQYF | TRBV2
CASESRRETLYGYTF | TRBV5-1
CASSPNGRDTDTQYF | TRBV18
CASSLGRGGGYSYEQYF | TRBV13
CASSFRGPYEQYF | TRBV6-5
CASSGVLYSPLHF | TRBV11-2
CAISDHRDTSGEIGYEQYF | TRBV10-3
CASSPLGTGVSTLHF | TRBV19
CASSYGAIFNYGYTF | TRBV11-2
CASSPLENTGELFF | TRBV18
CASRGGLAKTDTQYF | TRBV27
CASSFRRLDTQYF | TRBV11-2
CAINPVGGNTEAFF | TRBV10-3
CASSQELAAKNTDTQYF | TRBV4-1
CASSPPGGTGTAQWENIQYF | TRBV4-1
CASSLEDSDYGYTF | TRBV5-1
CASSQDSGGGTEAFF | TRBV4-2
CASIVTGVDTDTQYF | TRBV2
CASSLRATGDSPLHF | TRBV5-6
CASSKLDQETQYF | TRBV5-1
CASSLVGAGPYEQYF | TRBV7-6
CASSQLAGGLEEQFF | TRBV4-3
CASSLRLGNTEAFF | TRBV27
CASSGLAGGTQYF | TRBV2
CASSLVDRGGLNEQFF | TRBV5-1
CASSFVGPRASYEQYF | TRBV5-6
CASSLGGLAGNEQYF | TRBV7-2
CASSLNGLPNEKLFF | TRBV7-2
CASSLAAGTGNQPQHF | TRBV5-6
CASSRYPRSLLGQVQSSYNSPLHF | TRBV4-2
CASSERSGGRYNEQFF | TRBV6-1
CASSGGPYATDTQYF | TRBV4-1
CASSENQLAGALYEQYF | TRBV6-1
CASSQIGTGFWQTEAFF | TRBV14
CASSGRLGSYEQYF | TRBV10-2
CASRQTSGDLYEQYF | TRBV6-1
CASSFLGRPQEAQYF | TRBV5-5
CASSQVQGASPLHF | TRBV14
CASSSGERRGPTGELFF | TRBV11-2
CASSPDRVTTGELFF | TRBV18
CAISAGGSYNEQFF | TRBV10-3
CASTLIQGGDEQYF | TRBV7-6
CASSQVSETSGPDTQYF | TRBV4-2
CASSGPGKTQYF | TRBV7-7